The clone carrying this TCR beta chain has a handful of counts. Its antigen is unidentified. The ends were cut back, 0 bases at V and 5 bases at J, with 12 bases in the middle. The CDR3 runs 14 residues. Germline loops: CDR1 SGHRS, CDR2 YFSETQ. Primers: 60 Vbeta forward and 13 Jbeta reverse. Profiled with immunoSEQ multiplex PCR; TCRdb holds only in-frame clones, not every one. Here the sample spans 150,000 or so clones, around 66% being singletons. The data were taken from a study of cytomegalovirus exposure and HLA in healthy donors. Findings of the study overall: TRBV6-2, TRBV6-3 and some other V segments were unresolvable in 87-base-pair reads.

Healthy individuals who donated bone marrow served as the donors. Sequencing input: PBMCs. The rearrangement joins TRBV5-1 to TRBJ2-7; D perhaps matches TRBD1 (6 bases). The receptor was isolated from a woman in her 30s in good health and CMV-seropositive. DNA of the CDR3: TGCGCCAGCAGCTTGGGGGGGACAAGGAACGAGCAGTACTTC. Translation gives CASSLGGTRNEQYF. The entire variable domain, with the rest obtained from reference TRBV5-1 and TRBJ2-7, is as follows: KAGVTQTPRYLIKTRGQQVTLSCSPISGHRSVSWYQQTPGQGLQFLFEYFSETQRNKGNFPGRFSGRQFSNSRSEMNVSTLELGDSALYLCASSLGGTRNEQYFGPGTRLTVT.